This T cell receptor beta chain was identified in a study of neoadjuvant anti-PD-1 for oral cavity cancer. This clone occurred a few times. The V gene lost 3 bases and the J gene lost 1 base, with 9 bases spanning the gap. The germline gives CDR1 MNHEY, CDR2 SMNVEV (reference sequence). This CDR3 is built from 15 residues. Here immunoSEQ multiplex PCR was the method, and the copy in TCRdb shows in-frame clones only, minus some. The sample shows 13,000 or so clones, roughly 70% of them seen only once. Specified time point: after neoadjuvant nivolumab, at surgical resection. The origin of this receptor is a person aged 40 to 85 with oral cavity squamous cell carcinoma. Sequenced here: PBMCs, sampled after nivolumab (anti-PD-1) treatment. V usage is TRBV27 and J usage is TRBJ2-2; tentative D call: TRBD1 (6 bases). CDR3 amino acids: CASSFKQGNTGELFF. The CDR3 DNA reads TGTGCCAGCAGTTTTAAACAGGGGAACACCGGGGAGCTGTTTTTT.